This TCR beta chain was sequenced during a study of blood T cell repertoires in COVID-19. Data came from immunoSEQ multiplex PCR; TCRdb stores just in-frame clones and leaves some out. The sample carries under 150,000 clones, more than 75% recorded once. V was shortened by 4 bases and J by 1 base, with 11 bases between the two germline ends. CDR3 length: 14 amino acids. Germline V gives CDR1 SGHRS, CDR2 YFSETQ. Sequencing was done on a sample of peripheral blood. The chain carries TRBV5-1 and TRBJ1-1; D perhaps matches TRBD1 (6 bases). This TCR was recovered from a man aged 45 to 65 with active COVID-19. CDR3 sequence reads: CASSPRTANTEAFF. Written as DNA, the CDR3 is TGCGCCAGCAGCCCCAGGACAGCGAACACTGAAGCTTTCTTT.